The rows below give T cell receptor beta chains drawn from one sample of a study of cytomegalovirus exposure and HLA in healthy donors. Only in-frame clones appear in the TCRdb table, and some are missing; sequencing was by immunoSEQ multiplex PCR. This table lists tens of thousands of clones. The sequencing sample was made of PBMCs. The receptors were sampled from a female donor in good health and CMV-seropositive. CDR3s include the opening cysteine and the closing phenylalanine or tryptophan. A D gene is named only where the DNA matches it firmly.

NA TRBJ2-3 TRBV7-3 CASSTSGSTDTQYF TGTGCCAGCAGCACCAGCGGTAGCACAGATACGCAGTATTTT
TRBD1 TRBJ1-1 TRBV5-1 CASSLAQGARKNTEAFF TGCGCCAGCAGCTTGGCACAGGGGGCTCGGAAGAACACTGAAGCTTTCTTT
TRBD2 TRBJ2-3 TRBV5-1 CASNSGTRLTDTQYF TGCGCCAGCAACTCCGGGACTAGACTCACAGATACGCAGTATTTT
TRBD2 TRBJ2-2 TRBV11-2 CASSSRDYLTGELFF TGTGCCAGCAGCTCGAGGGACTATCTCACCGGGGAGCTGTTTTTT
TRBD1 TRBJ1-2 TRBV5-4 CASSVDRDGYTF TGTGCCAGCAGCGTGGACAGGGATGGCTACACCTTC
TRBD2 TRBJ2-1 TRBV28 CASSRTSGSDEQFF TGTGCCAGCAGTAGGACTAGCGGGAGTGATGAGCAGTTCTTC
NA TRBJ1-1 TRBV7-2 CASKTPVGGENTEAFF TGTGCCAGCAAAACCCCAGTCGGCGGGGAGAACACTGAAGCTTTCTTT
NA TRBJ1-1 TRBV5-1 CASSLVGSDTEAFF TGCGCCAGCAGCTTGGTAGGCAGCGACACTGAAGCTTTCTTT
TRBD1 TRBJ2-1 TRBV6-1 CASRDPGQGNHEQFF TGTGCCAGCAGGGACCCGGGACAGGGTAATCATGAGCAGTTCTTC
TRBD2 TRBJ2-7 TRBV28 CATQGTSGLSYEQYF TGTGCCACCCAAGGGACTAGCGGGCTATCCTACGAGCAGTACTTC
TRBD1 TRBJ2-7 TRBV5-1 CASSLGTGAYEQYF TGCGCCAGCAGCTTGGGGACAGGGGCCTACGAGCAGTACTTC
TRBD2 TRBJ2-7 TRBV28 CASSLYRAGVGYEQYF TGTGCCAGCAGTTTATATCGAGCGGGAGTCGGCTACGAGCAGTACTTC
TRBD1 TRBJ1-2 TRBV9 CASSVEGQVTF TGTGCCAGCAGCGTAGAGGGACAGGTCACCTTC
TRBD1 TRBJ2-5 TRBV7-9 CASSLRTGIETQYF TGTGCCAGCAGCCTCAGGACAGGGATTGAGACCCAGTACTTC
TRBD2 TRBJ2-7 TRBV5-1 CASSSTPSGENENF TGCGCCAGCAGCTCCACCCCCAGCGGGGAAAATGAAAACTTC
NA TRBJ2-2 TRBV6-5 CASGGPNTGELFF TGTGCCTCTGGGGGCCCGAACACCGGGGAGCTGTTTTTT
NA TRBJ1-6 TRBV18 CASSRTASYHNSPLHF TGTGCCAGCTCACGGACAGCCTCGTACCATAATTCACCCCTCCACTTT
TRBD2 TRBJ2-7 TRBV6-5 CASSPRETAYEQYF TGTGCCAGCAGCCCGCGGGAGACCGCCTACGAGCAGTACTTC
TRBD2 TRBJ2-7 TRBV6-5 CASSYGLAGALYEQYF TGTGCCAGCAGTTACGGGCTAGCGGGAGCCCTCTACGAGCAGTACTTC
NA TRBJ1-1 TRBV7-2 CASRQTGNTEAFF TGTGCCAGCAGACAAACAGGGAACACTGAAGCTTTCTTT
NA TRBJ1-5 TRBV7-9 CASSLELSGNQPQHF TGTGCCAGCAGCTTAGAATTATCAGGCAATCAGCCCCAGCATTTT
NA TRBJ2-7 TRBV10-2 CASRTPTYYEQYF TGCGCCAGCAGGACACCCACTTACTACGAGCAGTACTTC
NA TRBJ2-3 TRBV2 CASSVGSTDTQYF TGTGCCAGCAGTGTGGGCAGCACAGATACGCAGTATTTT
TRBD1 TRBJ2-5 TRBV11-2 CASSLLDRGQETQYF TGTGCCAGCAGCTTACTGGACAGGGGACAAGAGACCCAGTACTTC
TRBD1 TRBJ2-7 TRBV2 CASSEARQGPYEQYF TGTGCCAGCAGTGAAGCTAGACAGGGCCCCTACGAGCAGTACTTC
NA TRBJ1-2 TRBV29-1 CSVVGRDYGYTF TGCAGCGTTGTGGGCAGGGACTATGGCTACACCTTC
NA TRBJ2-7 TRBV4-1 CASSQDMRDRVHEQYF TGCGCCAGCAGCCAAGATATGCGGGACAGAGTTCACGAGCAGTACTTC
TRBD1 TRBJ1-4 TRBV5-1 CASSEGQGGEKLFF TGCGCCAGCAGCGAGGGACAGGGGGGCGAAAAACTGTTTTTT
NA TRBJ2-6 TRBV4-1 CASSQDPGEGSGANVLTF TGCGCCAGCAGCCAAGATCCCGGAGAGGGCTCTGGGGCCAACGTCCTGACTTTC
NA TRBJ1-5 TRBV7-2 CASSPQGADNQPQHF TGTGCCAGCAGCCCCCAGGGTGCGGACAATCAGCCCCAGCATTTT
NA TRBJ2-7 TRBV9 CASSVGSGTYEQYF TGTGCCAGCAGCGTAGGATCGGGAACCTACGAGCAGTACTTC
TRBD1 TRBJ1-1 TRBV2 CASYDRGHTEAFF TGTGCCAGCTATGACAGGGGCCATACTGAAGCTTTCTTT